Reported below is one T cell receptor beta chain. Its antigen is as yet unknown. Sequencing used immunoSEQ multiplex PCR; TCRdb keeps in-frame clones, though not all of them. In the table there are approximately 76,000 clones, about 89% of which are singletons. The entry originates in a study of OX40 agonist ivuxolimab in advanced cancers. Study information: A male proportion of under 90% was recorded, with mean age approximately 60 years and range 23 to 79. The study reported partial responses in three patients: one hepatocellular carcinoma, two cutaneous melanoma. Broader study findings: Among some nonresponders, normalized T-cell clonal expansion was also low. The study did not work out the antigen specificity of the expanded peripheral T cells.

CDR1 SGHTA and CDR2 FQGNSA come from the germline V gene. Trimming pared 2 bases from V and 2 bases from J, leaving 10 bases between. The CDR3 length is 14 residues. The clonotype originates from an adult with an advanced solid tumor such as melanoma, head and neck, liver or kidney cancer. This sample comprised CD4+ or CD8+ T cells sorted from blood, obtained in a trial of the OX40 agonist ivuxolimab. The chain employs TRBV7-2 and TRBJ2-7; D remains ambiguous. CDR3 nucleotide sequence: TGTGCCAGCAGCTTATACGGCAGCCCCTACGAGCAGTACTTC. Protein: CASSLYGSPYEQYF.